These 11 T cell receptor beta chains share one sample of origin, sequenced in a study of blood T cell repertoires in COVID-19. Libraries were prepared by immunoSEQ multiplex PCR; TCRdb keeps only in-frame clonotypes and omits some of them. The sample includes 25,000 to 35,000 clones, 90% to 95% of them seen just once. Specimen: peripheral blood. The receptors were gathered from a human donor in a cohort sampled during active COVID-19.

The chain combines TRBV19 with TRBJ2-7; perhaps TRBD2 as D (5 bases). The germline V gene encodes CDR1 LNHDA and CDR2 SQIVND (reference sequence). There are 10 residues in the CDR3. The V gene lost 10 bases and the J gene lost 13 bases, with 17 bases spanning the gap. CDR3 coding DNA: TGTGCCATCCCCTGGCGGGCCCCCTACTTC. Protein product: CAIPWRAPYF. Full variable domain (missing parts from reference TRBV19 and TRBJ2-7): DGGITQSPKYLFRKEGQNVTLSCEQNLNHDAMYWYRQDPGQGLRLIYYSQIVNDFQKGDIAEGYSVSREKKESFPLTVTSAQKNPTAFYLCAIPWRAPYFGPGTRLTVT.

The chain is built from TRBV30 and TRBJ1-2, with a weak D call TRBD1 (5 bases). This CDR3 spans 13 amino acids. V lost 0 bases, J lost 7 bases, and 12 bases lay in between. Germline V gene data show CDR1 as GTSNPN and CDR2 as SVGIG (reference sequence). The CDR3 sequence: CAWSVGGGSGYTF. The CDR3 DNA sequence: TGTGCCTGGAGTGTAGGCGGGGGGTCTGGCTACACCTTC.

This clone has just a few counts. The V and J genes are TRBV14 and TRBJ1-2; the D gene is possibly TRBD1 (5 bases). V gave up 0 bases and J gave up 4 bases, with 15 bases separating them. The CDR3 is made up of 16 amino acids. Per germline, CDR1 SGHDN and CDR2 FVKESK. The DNA of the CDR3 is TGTGCCAGCAGCCAAGATGGGGAGGGGAGTCGCTATGGCTACACCTTC. This encodes CASSQDGEGSRYGYTF. The whole variable domain, filled in from reference TRBV14 and TRBJ1-2, reads EAGVTQFPSHSVIEKGQTVTLRCDPISGHDNLYWYRRVMGKEIKFLLHFVKESKQDESGMPNNRFLAERTGGTYSTLKVQPAELEDSGVYFCASSQDGEGSRYGYTFGSGTRLTVV.

The chain carries TRBV7-2 and TRBJ2-1, with 8 bases aligning to TRBD1. The V gene's germline CDR1 is SGHTA and CDR2 FQGNSA. This CDR3 spans 14 amino acids. The V gene end was trimmed by 3 bases and the J gene end by 7 bases; junction bases not matched to a gene: 5. DNA of the CDR3: TGTGCCAGCAGCTTGACAGGGGTAGATAATGAGCAGTTCTTC. Its translation is CASSLTGVDNEQFF.

The chain couples TRBV30 to TRBJ2-1; 10 bases are shared with TRBD2. The V and J ends lost 7 bases and 10 bases, in that order; junction bases with no gene match: 16. The CDR3 is 15 residues long. Germline lookup yields CDR1 GTSNPN and CDR2 SVGIG (reference sequence). The CDR3 sequence is CASPRGAGGPEEQFF. The CDR3 DNA follows: TGTGCCTCCCCCCGTGGAGCGGGAGGGCCCGAAGAGCAGTTCTTC.

This clone was seen a handful of times. This sequence joins TRBV5-6 and TRBJ1-2; a possible D gene is TRBD1 (5 bases). The V and J ends lost 2 bases and 7 bases respectively, with 24 bases between them. This CDR3 has 17 amino acids. Germline assignment: CDR1 SGHDT and CDR2 YYEEEE. The CDR3 reads CASSFTPGGTVEGGYTF. CDR3 bases: TGTGCCAGCAGCTTTACCCCCGGAGGGACGGTCGAAGGTGGCTACACCTTC.

The gene calls are TRBV11-2 and TRBJ2-5, with a weak D call TRBD1 (6 bases). Trimming cost V 5 bases and J 6 bases, with 13 bases left between them. Germline V gene lookup returns CDR1 SGHAT and CDR2 FQNNGV. The CDR3 extends over 13 amino acids. The CDR3 coding sequence is TGTGCCAGCAGCAGCAGGGGTACGCAGACCCAGTACTTC. It codes for CASSSRGTQTQYF.

This clone came up once. The chain employs TRBV4-3 and TRBJ2-3; D might be TRBD2 (5 bases). Trimming stripped 3 bases from V and 0 bases from J, with 13 bases between. Germline CDR1 LGHNA, CDR2 YSLEER. CDR3 length: 16 amino acids. This CDR3 reads CASSHLPGISTDTQYF. The DNA for the CDR3 is TGCGCCAGCAGCCACCTTCCGGGGATAAGCACAGATACGCAGTATTTT.

The chain carries TRBV7-8 and TRBJ1-1, with D tentatively TRBD1 (5 bases). Between the trimmed V and J ends, which lost 2 bases and 0 bases, there was a span of 25 bases. CDR1 SGHVS and CDR2 FQNEAQ come from the germline V gene. This CDR3 has 20 amino acids. The CDR3 DNA is TGTGCCAGCAGCTTATTTCCGGGGATTCGGGAGGGACCGTTGAACACTGAAGCTTTCTTT. Amino acid sequence: CASSLFPGIREGPLNTEAFF. The full variable domain, rest sourced from reference TRBV7-8 and TRBJ1-1, is GAGVSQSPRYKVAKRGQDVALRCDPISGHVSLFWYQQALGQGPEFLTYFQNEAQLDKSGLPSDRFFAERPEGSVSTLKIQRTQQEDSAVYLCASSLFPGIREGPLNTEAFFGQGTRLTVV.

The V gene is TRBV7-2, the J gene TRBJ1-4; D gene ambiguous. Per the germline V gene, CDR1 is SGHTA and CDR2 is FQGNSA. V lost 4 bases and J 5 bases, leaving 14 bases between the germline ends. This CDR3 has 15 residues. CDR3 protein: CASSSFPNENEKLFF. CDR3 DNA sequence: TGTGCCAGCAGCTCCTTCCCCAACGAGAATGAAAAACTGTTTTTT.

The chain couples TRBV7-9 to TRBJ1-1; D gene unclear. CDR1 and CDR2 from the germline V gene are SEHNR and FQNEAQ (reference sequence). Trimming shortened V by 5 bases and J by 1 base, and 8 bases separated the two germline ends. This CDR3 comprises 13 residues. The CDR3 sequence is CASSPTANTEAFF. CDR3 coding DNA: TGTGCCAGCAGCCCCACAGCGAACACTGAAGCTTTCTTT.